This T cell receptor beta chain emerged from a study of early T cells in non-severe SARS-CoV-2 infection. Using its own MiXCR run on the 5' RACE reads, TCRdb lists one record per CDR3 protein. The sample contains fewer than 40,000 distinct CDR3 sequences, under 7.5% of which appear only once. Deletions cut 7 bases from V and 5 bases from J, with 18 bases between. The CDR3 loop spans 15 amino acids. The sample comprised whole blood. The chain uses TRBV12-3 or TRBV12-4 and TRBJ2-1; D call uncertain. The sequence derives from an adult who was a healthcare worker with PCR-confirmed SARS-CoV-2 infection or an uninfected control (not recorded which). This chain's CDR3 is CASTLQSGLHNEQFF. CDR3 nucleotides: TGTGCCAGCACCCTTCAGTCCGGCTTACACAATGAGCAGTTCTTC.